This T cell receptor beta chain was found in a study of early T cells in non-severe SARS-CoV-2 infection. The V and J ends lost 0 bases and 4 bases respectively, with 8 bases between them. Germline lookup yields CDR1 SGDLS and CDR2 YYNGEE. The CDR3 runs to 14 residues. As part of library construction, unique molecular identifiers were attached to individual cDNA molecules. TCRdb reprocessed the 5' RACE reads with MiXCR, giving one entry per CDR3 protein. The sample lists over 55,000 distinct CDR3 sequences; roughly 8.8% were seen once. The sequenced sample consisted of whole blood. This sequence originates from an adult who was a healthcare worker with PCR-confirmed SARS-CoV-2 infection or an uninfected control (not recorded which). The rearrangement joins TRBV9 to TRBJ2-1; D not resolved. The CDR3 nucleotides read TGTGCCAGCAGCGTAGGGACCGTATACAATGAGCAGTTCTTC. This translates into CASSVGTVYNEQFF.